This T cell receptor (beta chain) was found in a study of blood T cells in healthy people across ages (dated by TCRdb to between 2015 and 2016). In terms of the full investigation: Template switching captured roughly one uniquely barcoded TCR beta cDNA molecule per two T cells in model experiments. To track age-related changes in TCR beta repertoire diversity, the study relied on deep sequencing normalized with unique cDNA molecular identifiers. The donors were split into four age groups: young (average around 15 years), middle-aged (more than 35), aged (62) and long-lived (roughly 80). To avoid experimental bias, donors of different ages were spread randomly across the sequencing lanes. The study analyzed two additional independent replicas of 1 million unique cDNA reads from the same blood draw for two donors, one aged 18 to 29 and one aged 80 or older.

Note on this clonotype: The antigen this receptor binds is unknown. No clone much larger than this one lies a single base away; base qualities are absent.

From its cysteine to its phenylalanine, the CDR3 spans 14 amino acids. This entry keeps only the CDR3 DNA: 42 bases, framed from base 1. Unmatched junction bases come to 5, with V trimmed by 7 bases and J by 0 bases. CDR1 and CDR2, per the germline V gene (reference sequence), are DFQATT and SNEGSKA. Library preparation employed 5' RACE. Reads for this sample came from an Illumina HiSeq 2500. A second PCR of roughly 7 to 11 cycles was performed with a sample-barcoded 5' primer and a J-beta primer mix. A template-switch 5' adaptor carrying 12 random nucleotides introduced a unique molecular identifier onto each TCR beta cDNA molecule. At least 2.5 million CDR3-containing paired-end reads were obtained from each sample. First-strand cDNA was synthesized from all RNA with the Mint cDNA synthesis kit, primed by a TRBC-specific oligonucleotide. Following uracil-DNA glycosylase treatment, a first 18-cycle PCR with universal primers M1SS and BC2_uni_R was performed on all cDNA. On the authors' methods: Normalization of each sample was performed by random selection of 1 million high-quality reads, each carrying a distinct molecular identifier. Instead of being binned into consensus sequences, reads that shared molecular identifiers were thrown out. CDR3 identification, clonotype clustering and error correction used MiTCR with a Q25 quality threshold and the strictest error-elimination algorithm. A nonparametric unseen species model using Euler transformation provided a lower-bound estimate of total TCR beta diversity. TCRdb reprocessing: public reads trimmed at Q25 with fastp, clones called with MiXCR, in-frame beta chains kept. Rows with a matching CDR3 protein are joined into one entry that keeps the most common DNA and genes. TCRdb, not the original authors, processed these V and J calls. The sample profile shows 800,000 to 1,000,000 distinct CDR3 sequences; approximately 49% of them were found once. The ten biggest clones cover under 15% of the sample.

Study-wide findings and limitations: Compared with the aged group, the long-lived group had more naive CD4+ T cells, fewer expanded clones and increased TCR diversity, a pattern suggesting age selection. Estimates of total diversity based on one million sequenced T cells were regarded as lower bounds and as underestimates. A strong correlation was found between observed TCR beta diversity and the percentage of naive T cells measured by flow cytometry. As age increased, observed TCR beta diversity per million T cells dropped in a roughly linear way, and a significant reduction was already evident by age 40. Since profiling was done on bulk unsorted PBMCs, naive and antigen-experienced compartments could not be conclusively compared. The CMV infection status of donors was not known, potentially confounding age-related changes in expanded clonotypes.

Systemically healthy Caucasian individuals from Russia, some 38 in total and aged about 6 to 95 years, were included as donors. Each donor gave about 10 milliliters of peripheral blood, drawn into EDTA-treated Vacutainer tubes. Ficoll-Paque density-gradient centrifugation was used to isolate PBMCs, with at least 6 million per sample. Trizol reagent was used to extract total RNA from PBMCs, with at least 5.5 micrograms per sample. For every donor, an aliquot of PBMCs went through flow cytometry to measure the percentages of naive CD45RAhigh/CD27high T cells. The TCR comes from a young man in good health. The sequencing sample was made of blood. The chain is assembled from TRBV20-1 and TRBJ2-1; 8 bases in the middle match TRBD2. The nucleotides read TGCAGTGTTACCGGGACTAGCTCCTACAATGAGCAGTTCTTC. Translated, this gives CSVTGTSSYNEQFF.